This T cell receptor (beta chain) was observed in a study of blood T cell repertoires in COVID-19. Study overall: Material from acute and convalescent COVID-19 was sourced from the United States, Italy and Spain. In each case, the material was cDNA or gDNA derived from T cells, B-cell-depleted T cells, or PBMCs.

This CDR3 has 15 residues. The germline V gene encodes CDR1 SGHRS and CDR2 YFSETQ. The V and J ends lost 4 bases and 6 bases, in that order; junction bases with no gene match: 8. As originally analysed: Nucleated cell number was recorded as an estimate derived from reference gene primer amplification. Sequencing was performed with immunoSEQ multiplex PCR; in TCRdb, only in-frame clones are kept and a portion is missing. D and trimming come from the DNA, and the V and J calls and clone size come from that table. The sample shows over 75,000 clones, 80% of them seen only once. The gene calls are TRBV5-1 and TRBJ2-3; TRBD1 agrees at 10 bases. The sequencing input was peripheral blood. This TCR came from a man in his fifties who had recovered from COVID-19. CDR3 sequence reads: CASSHGQGDRDTQYF. DNA of the CDR3: TGCGCCAGCAGCCACGGACAGGGGGATCGTGATACGCAGTATTTT.